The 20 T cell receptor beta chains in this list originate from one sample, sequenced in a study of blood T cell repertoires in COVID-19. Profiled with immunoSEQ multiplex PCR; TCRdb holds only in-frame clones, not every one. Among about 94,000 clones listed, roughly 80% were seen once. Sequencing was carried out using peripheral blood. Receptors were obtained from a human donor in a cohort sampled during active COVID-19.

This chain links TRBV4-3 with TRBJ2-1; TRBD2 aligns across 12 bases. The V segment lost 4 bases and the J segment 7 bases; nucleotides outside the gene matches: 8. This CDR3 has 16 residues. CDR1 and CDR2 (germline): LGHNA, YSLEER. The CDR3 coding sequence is TGCGCCAGCAGCCGCCCCCTAGCGGGAGGGCGTAATGAGCAGTTCTTC. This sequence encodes CASSRPLAGGRNEQFF.

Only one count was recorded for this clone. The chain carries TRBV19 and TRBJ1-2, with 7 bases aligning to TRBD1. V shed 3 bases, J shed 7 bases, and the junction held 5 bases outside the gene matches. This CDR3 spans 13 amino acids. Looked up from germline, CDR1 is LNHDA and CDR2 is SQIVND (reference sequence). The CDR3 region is CASSIDRVIGYTF. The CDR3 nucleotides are TGTGCCAGTAGTATCGACAGGGTAATTGGCTACACCTTC.

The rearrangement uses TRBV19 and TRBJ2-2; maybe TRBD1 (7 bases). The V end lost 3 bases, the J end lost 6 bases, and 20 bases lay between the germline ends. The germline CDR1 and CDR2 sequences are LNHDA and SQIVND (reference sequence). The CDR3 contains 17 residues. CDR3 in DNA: TGTGCCAGTAGTATTCGTCAGGGGGGAGTTCACCCCGGGGAGCTGTTTTTT. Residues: CASSIRQGGVHPGELFF.

CDR3 DNA sequence: TGTGCCAGCAGCGTATCCAAAGCAGGGGGTGCTTTCTTT. This encodes CASSVSKAGGAFF. The gene calls are TRBV9 and TRBJ1-1, with 7 bases fitting TRBD1. The CDR3 sequence is 13 residues long. Looked up from germline, CDR1 is SGDLS and CDR2 is YYNGEE. Trimming cost V 1 base and J 11 bases; bases outside gene matches: 8.

The CDR3 DNA sequence: TGTGCCAGCAGCTTTAAACTAGCGGGAGCTCCAGATACGCAGTATTTT. Translating gives CASSFKLAGAPDTQYF. This chain uses TRBV11-1 with TRBJ2-3, with 11 nucleotides matching TRBD2. The germline CDR1 and CDR2 sequences are SGHAT and FQDESV (reference sequence). Trimming removed 3 bases from V and 4 bases from J; junction bases left unmatched: 6. The CDR3 has 16 amino acids.

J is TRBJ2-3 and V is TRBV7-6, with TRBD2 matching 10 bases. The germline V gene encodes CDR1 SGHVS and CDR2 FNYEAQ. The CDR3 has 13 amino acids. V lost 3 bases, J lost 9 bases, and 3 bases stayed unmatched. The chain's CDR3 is CASSFLAGDTQYF. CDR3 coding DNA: TGTGCCAGCAGCTTCCTAGCGGGAGACACGCAGTATTTT.

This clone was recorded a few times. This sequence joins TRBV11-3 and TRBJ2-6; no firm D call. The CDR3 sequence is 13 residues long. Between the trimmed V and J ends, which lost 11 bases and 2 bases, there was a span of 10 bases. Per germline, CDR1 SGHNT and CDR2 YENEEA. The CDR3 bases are TGTGCCTCGAGCCCAACTGGGGCCAACGTCCTGACTTTC. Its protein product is CASSPTGANVLTF.

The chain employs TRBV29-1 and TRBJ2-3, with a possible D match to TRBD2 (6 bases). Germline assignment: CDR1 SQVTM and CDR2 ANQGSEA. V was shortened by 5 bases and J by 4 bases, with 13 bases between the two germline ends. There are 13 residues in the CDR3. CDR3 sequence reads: CSVTGGWADTQYF. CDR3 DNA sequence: TGCAGCGTTACAGGAGGGTGGGCAGATACGCAGTATTTT.

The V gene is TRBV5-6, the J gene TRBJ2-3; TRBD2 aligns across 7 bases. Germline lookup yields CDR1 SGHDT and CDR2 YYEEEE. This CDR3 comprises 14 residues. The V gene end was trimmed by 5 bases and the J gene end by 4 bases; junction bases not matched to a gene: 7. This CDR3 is CASSSSGSSDTQYF. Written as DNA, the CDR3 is TGTGCCAGCAGTTCTAGCGGTTCATCAGATACGCAGTATTTT.

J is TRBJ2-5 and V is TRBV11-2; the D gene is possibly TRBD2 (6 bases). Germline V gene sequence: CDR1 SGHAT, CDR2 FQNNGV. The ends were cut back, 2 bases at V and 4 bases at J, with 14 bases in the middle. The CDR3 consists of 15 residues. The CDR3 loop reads CASSLQGGAGETQYF. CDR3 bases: TGTGCCAGCAGCTTACAAGGAGGGGCAGGAGAGACCCAGTACTTC.

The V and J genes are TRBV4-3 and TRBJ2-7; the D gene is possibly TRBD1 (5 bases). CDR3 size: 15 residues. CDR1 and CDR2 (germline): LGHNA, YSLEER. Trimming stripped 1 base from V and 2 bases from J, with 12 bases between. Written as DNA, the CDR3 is TGCGCCAGCAGCCAAGTTACAGGCTCTGCCTACGAGCAGTACTTC. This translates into CASSQVTGSAYEQYF.

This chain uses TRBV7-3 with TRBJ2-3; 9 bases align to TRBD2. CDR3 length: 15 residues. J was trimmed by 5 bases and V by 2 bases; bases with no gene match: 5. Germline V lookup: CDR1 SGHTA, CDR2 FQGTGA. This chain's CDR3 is CASSLAGGLVDTQYF. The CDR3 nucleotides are TGTGCCAGCAGCTTAGCGGGAGGGCTTGTAGATACGCAGTATTTT.

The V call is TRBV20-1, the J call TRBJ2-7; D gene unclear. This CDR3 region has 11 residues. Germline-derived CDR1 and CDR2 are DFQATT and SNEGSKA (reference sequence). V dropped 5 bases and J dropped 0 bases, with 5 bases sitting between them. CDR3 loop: CSAGPSYEQYF. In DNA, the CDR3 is TGCAGTGCTGGGCCCTCCTACGAGCAGTACTTC.

The CDR3 reads CASSFTPGQGQEQYF. Written as DNA, the CDR3 is TGTGCCAGCAGCTTCACTCCCGGCCAGGGGCAAGAGCAGTACTTC. The V call is TRBV7-3, the J call TRBJ2-7; D might be TRBD1 (6 bases). CDR1 SGHTA and CDR2 FQGTGA come from the germline V gene. Trimming left V 3 bases short and J 7 bases short, with 19 bases between. This CDR3 comprises 15 residues.

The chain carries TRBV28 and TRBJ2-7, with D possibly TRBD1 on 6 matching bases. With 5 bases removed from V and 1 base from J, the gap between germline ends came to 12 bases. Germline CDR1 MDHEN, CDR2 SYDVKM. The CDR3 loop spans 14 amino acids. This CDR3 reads CASSPRQASYEQYF. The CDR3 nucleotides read TGTGCCAGCAGTCCGAGACAGGCATCCTACGAGCAGTACTTC. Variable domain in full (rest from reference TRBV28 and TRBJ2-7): DVKVTQSSRYLVKRTGEKVFLECVQDMDHENMFWYRQDPGLGLRLIYFSYDVKMKEKGDIPEGYSVSREKKERFSLILESASTNQTSMYLCASSPRQASYEQYFGPGTRLTVT.

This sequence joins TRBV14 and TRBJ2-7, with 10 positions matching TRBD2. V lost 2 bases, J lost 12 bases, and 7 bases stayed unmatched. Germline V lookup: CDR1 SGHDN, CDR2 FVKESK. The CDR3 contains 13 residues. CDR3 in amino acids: CASSQLAGVRSYF. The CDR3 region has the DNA TGTGCCAGCAGCCAACTAGCGGGAGTGCGGTCGTACTTC. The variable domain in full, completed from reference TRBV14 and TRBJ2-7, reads EAGVTQFPSHSVIEKGQTVTLRCDPISGHDNLYWYRRVMGKEIKFLLHFVKESKQDESGMPNNRFLAERTGGTYSTLKVQPAELEDSGVYFCASSQLAGVRSYFGPGTRLTVT.

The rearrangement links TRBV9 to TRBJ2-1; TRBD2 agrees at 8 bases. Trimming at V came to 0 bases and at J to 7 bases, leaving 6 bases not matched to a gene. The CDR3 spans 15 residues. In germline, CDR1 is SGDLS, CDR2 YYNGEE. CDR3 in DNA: TGTGCCAGCAGCGTAGACGGGAGGGCCATAAATGAGCAGTTCTTC. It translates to CASSVDGRAINEQFF.

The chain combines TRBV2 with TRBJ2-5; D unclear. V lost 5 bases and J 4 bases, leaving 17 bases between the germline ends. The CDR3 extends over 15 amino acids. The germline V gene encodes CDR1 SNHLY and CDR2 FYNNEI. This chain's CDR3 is CASSRSAGRLETQYF. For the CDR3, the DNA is TGTGCCAGCAGTCGGTCGGCAGGAAGGTTAGAGACCCAGTACTTC.

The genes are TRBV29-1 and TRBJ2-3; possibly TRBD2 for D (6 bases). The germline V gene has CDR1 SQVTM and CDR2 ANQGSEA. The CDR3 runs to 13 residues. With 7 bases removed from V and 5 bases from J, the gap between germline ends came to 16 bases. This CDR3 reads CSAASVRVDTQYF. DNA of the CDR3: TGCAGCGCCGCTAGCGTGAGGGTAGATACGCAGTATTTT.

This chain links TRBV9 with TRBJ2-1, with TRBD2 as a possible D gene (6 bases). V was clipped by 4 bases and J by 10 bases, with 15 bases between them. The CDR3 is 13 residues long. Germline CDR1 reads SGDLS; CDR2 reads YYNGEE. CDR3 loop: CASSLPDSGEQFF. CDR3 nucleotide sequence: TGTGCCAGCAGCCTCCCGGATAGCGGCGAGCAGTTCTTC.